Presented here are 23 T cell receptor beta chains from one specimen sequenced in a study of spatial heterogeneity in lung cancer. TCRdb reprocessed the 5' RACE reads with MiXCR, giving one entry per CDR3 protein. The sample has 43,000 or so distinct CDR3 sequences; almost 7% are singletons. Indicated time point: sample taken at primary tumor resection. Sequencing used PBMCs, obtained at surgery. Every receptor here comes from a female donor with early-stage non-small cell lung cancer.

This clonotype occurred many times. The CDR3 reads CASSVGPQNRGKRAGELFF. The DNA of the CDR3 is TGTGCCAGCAGCGTAGGTCCCCAGAACAGGGGCAAGAGGGCCGGGGAGCTGTTTTTT. The genes are TRBV9 and TRBJ2-2; 7 positions match TRBD1. The CDR3 length is 19 residues. CDR1 is SGDLS and CDR2 is YYNGEE in the germline V gene. V lost 0 bases and J lost 6; bases outside the gene matches: 17.

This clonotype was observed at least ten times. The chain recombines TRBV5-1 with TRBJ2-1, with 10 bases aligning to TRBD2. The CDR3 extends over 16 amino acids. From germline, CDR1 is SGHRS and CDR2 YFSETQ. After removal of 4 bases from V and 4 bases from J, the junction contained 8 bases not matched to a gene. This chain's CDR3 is CASSPAASGGYNEQFF. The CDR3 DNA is TGCGCCAGCAGCCCGGCGGCTAGCGGGGGATACAATGAGCAGTTCTTC.

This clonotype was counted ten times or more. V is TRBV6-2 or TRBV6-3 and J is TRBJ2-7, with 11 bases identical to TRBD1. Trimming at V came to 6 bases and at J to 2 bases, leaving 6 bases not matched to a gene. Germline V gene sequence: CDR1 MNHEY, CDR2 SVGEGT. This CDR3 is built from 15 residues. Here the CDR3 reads CASRAGTGGTYEQYF. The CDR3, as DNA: TGTGCCAGCAGGGCCGGGACAGGGGGTACCTACGAGCAGTACTTC.

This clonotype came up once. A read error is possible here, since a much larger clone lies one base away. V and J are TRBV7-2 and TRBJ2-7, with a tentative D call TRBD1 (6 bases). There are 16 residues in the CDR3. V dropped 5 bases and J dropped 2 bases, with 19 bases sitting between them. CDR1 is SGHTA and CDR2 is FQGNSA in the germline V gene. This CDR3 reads CASSATRDTSTYEQYF. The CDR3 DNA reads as TGTGCCAGCAGCGCTACCCGGGACACCTCCACCTACGAGCAGTACTTC. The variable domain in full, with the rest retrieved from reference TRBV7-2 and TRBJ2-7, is GAGVSQSPSNKVTEKGKDVELRCDPISGHTALYWYRQSLGQGLEFLIYFQGNSAPDKSGLPSDRFSAERTGGSVSTLTIQRTQQEDSAVYLCASSATRDTSTYEQYFGPGTRLTVT.

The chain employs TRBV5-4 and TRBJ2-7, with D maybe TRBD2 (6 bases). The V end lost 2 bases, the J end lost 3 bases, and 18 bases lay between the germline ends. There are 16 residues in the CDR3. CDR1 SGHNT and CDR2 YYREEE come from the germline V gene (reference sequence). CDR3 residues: CASSFLAGASDYEQYF. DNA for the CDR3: TGTGCCAGCAGCTTCCTTGCCGGGGCTAGCGACTACGAGCAGTACTTC.

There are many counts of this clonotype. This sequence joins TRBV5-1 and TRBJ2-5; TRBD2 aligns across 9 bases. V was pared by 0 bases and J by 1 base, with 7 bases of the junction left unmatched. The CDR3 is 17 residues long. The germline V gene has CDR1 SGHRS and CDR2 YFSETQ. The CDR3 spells CASSLGLLAGLQETQYF. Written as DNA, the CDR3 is TGCGCCAGCAGCTTGGGGCTCCTAGCGGGGCTCCAAGAGACCCAGTACTTC.

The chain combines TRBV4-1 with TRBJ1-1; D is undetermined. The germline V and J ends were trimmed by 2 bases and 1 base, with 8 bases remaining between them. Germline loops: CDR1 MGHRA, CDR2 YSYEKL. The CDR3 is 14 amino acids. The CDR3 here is CASSQLDGNTEAFF. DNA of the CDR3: TGCGCCAGCAGCCAACTGGACGGGAACACTGAAGCTTTCTTT.

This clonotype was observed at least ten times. The CDR3 DNA reads TGCAGTGGGGGACAGGGGATTACGCAGTATTTT. Its protein product is CSGGQGITQYF. The J gene is TRBJ2-3, the V gene TRBV20-1; 10 bases fit TRBD1. The CDR3 sequence is 11 residues long. The junction had 3 bases not matched to a gene; V was cut back by 7 bases and J by 8 bases. Germline assignment: CDR1 DFQATT and CDR2 SNEGSKA (reference sequence).

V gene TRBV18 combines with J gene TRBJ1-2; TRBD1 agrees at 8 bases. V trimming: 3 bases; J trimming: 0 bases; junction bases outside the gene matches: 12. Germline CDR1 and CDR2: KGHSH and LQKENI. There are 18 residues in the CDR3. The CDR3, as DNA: TGTGCCAGCTCACCCTGGGGGCTGGACAGGGAAACTAACTATGGCTACACCTTC. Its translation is CASSPWGLDRETNYGYTF. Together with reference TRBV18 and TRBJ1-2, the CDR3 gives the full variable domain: NAGVMQNPRHLVRRRGQEARLRCSPMKGHSHVYWYRQLPEEGLKFMVYLQKENIIDESGMPKERFSAEFPKEGPSILRIQQVVRGDSAAYFCASSPWGLDRETNYGYTFGSGTRLTVV.

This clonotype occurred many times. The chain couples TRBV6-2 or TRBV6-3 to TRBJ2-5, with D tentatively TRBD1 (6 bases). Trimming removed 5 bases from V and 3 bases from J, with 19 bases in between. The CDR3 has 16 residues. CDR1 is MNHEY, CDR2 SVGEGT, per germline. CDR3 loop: CASSIPGGGLKETQYF. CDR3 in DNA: TGTGCCAGCAGTATCCCTGGGGGCGGATTAAAAGAGACCCAGTACTTC.

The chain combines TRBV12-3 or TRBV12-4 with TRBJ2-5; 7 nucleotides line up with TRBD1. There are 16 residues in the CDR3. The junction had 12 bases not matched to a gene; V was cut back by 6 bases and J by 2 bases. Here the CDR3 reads CASSLRTSTGQETQYF. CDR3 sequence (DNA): TGTGCCAGCAGCCTCCGAACCTCGACAGGGCAAGAGACCCAGTACTTC.

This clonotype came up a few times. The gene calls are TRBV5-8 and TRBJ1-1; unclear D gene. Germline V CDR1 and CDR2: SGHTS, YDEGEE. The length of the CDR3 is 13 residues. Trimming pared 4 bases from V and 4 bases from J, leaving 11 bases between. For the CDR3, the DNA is TGTGCCAGCAGCCGCCTGGTTCCCACTGAAGCTTTCTTT. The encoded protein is CASSRLVPTEAFF.

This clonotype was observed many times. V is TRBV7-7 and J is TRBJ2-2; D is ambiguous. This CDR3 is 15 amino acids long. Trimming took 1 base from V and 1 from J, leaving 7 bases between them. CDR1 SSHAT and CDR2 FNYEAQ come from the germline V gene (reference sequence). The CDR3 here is CASSLVLGNTGELFF. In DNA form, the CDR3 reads TGTGCCAGCAGCTTAGTGCTCGGGAACACCGGGGAGCTGTTTTTT.

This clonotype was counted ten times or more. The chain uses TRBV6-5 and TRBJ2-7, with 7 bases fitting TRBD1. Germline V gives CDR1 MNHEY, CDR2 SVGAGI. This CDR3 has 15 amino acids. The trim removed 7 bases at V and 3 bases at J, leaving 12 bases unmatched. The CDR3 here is CASNPEGTEYYEQYF. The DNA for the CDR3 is TGTGCCAGCAATCCCGAGGGGACAGAGTACTACGAGCAGTACTTC.

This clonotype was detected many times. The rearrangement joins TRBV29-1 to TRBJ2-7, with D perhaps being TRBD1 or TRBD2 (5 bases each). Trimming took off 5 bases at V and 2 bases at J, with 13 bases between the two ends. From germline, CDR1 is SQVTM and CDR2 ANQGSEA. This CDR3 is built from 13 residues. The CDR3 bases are TGCAGCGTTAGGGACCCAGGCCCCTACGAGCAGTACTTC. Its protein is CSVRDPGPYEQYF.

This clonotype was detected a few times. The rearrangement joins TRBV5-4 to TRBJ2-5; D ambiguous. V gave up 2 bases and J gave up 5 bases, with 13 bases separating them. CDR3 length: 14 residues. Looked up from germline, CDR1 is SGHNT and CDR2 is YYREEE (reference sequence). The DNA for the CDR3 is TGTGCCAGCAGCTTTAAGGTCGGAGAGGAGACCCAGTACTTC. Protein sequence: CASSFKVGEETQYF.

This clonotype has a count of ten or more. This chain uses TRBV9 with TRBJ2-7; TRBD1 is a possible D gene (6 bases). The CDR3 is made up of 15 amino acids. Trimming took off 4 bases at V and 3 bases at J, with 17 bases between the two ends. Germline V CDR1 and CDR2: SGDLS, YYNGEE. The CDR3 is CASSPQPGAFYEQYF. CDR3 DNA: TGTGCCAGCAGCCCTCAACCAGGGGCCTTCTACGAGCAGTACTTC. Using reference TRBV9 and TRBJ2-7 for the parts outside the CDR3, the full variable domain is DSGVTQTPKHLITATGQRVTLRCSPRSGDLSVYWYQQSLDQGLQFLIQYYNGEERAKGNILERFSAQQFPDLHSELNLSSLELGDSALYFCASSPQPGAFYEQYFGPGTRLTVT.

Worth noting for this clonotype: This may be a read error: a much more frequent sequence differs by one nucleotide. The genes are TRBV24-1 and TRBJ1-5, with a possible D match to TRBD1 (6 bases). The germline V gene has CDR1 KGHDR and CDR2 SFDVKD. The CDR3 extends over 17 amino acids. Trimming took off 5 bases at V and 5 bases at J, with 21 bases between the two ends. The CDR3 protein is CATSGIDGGLTDQPQHF. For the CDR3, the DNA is TGTGCCACCAGTGGTATCGACGGGGGCCTGACGGATCAGCCCCAGCATTTT.

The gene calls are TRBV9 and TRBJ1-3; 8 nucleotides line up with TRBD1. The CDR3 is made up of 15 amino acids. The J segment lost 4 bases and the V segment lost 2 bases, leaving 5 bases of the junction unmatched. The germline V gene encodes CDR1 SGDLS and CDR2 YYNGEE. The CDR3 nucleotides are TGTGCCAGCAGCGTTACAGGGGGATTGGGAAACACCATATATTTT. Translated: CASSVTGGLGNTIYF.

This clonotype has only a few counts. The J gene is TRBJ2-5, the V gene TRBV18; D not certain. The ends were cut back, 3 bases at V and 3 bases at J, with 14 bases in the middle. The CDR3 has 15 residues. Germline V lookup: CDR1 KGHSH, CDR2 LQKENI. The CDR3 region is CASSPRLGLEETQYF. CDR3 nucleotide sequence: TGTGCCAGCTCACCGAGGCTAGGCCTTGAAGAGACCCAGTACTTC.

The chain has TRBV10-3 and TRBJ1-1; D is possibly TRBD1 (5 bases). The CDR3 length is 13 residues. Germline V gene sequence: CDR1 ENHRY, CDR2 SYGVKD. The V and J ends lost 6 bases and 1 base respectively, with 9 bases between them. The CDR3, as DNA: TGTGCCATCAGCGTACAGGAGAACACTGAAGCTTTCTTT. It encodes CAISVQENTEAFF.

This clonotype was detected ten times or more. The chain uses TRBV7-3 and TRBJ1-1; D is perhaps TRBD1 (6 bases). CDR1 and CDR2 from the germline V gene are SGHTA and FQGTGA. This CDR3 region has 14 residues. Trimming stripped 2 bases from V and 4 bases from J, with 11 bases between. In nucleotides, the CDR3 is TGTGCCAGCAGCTTAGCGGGGACACGCACTGAAGCTTTCTTT. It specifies CASSLAGTRTEAFF.

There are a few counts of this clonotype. The CDR3 loop is CASSRKMLEVSYEQYF. CDR3 coding DNA: TGTGCCAGCAGCCGTAAAATGTTGGAGGTCTCCTACGAGCAGTACTTC. The J gene is TRBJ2-7, the V gene TRBV3-1; a weak D match, TRBD2 (5 bases). The CDR3 is made up of 16 amino acids. V was shortened by 4 bases and J by 0 bases, with 16 bases between the two germline ends. Per the germline V gene, CDR1 is LGHDT and CDR2 is YNNKEL (reference sequence).